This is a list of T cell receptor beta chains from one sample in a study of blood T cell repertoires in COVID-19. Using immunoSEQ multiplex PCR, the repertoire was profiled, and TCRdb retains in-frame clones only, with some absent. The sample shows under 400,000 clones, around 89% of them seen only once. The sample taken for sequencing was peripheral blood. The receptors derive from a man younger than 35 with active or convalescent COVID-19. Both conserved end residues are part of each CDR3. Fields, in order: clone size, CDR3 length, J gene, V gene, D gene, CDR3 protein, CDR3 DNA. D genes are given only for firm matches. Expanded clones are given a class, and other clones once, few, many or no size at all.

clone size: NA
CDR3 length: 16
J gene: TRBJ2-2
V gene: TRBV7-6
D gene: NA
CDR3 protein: CASSPRTPGSSGELFF
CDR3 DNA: TGTGCCAGCAGCCCTCGGACACCCGGTTCGTCCGGGGAGCTGTTTTTT

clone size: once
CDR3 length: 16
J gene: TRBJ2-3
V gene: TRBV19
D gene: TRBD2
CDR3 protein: CASSMTLAGGTDTQYF
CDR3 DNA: TGTGCCAGTAGTATGACACTAGCGGGAGGGACAGATACGCAGTATTTT

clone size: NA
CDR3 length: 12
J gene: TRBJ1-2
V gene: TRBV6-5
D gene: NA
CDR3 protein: CASSYDRSPRAF
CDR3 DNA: TGTGCCAGCAGCTACGACAGGTCCCCAAGGGCCTTC

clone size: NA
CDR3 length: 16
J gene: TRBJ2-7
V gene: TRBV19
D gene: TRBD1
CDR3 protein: CASSADGTGFYYEQYF
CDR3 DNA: TGTGCCAGTAGTGCGGACGGGACAGGGTTTTACTACGAGCAGTACTTC

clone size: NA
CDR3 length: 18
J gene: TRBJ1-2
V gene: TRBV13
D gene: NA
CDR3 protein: CASSLGGRQVTANYGYTF
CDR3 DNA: TGTGCCAGCAGCTTAGGGGGCAGGCAGGTTACGGCTAACTATGGCTACACCTTC

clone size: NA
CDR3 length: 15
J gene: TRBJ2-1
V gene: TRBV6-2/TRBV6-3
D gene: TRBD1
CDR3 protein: CASSHRGASYNEQFF
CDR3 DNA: TGTGCCAGCAGTCACAGGGGAGCGTCCTACAATGAGCAGTTCTTC

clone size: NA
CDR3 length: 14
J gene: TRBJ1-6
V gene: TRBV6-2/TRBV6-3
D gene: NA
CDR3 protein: CASSKEGGDSPLHF
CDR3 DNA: TGTGCCAGCAGTAAGGAGGGAGGTGATTCACCCCTCCACTTT

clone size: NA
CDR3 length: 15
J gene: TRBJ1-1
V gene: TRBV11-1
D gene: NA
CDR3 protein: CASSLLYGGNTEAFF
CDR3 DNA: TGTGCCAGCAGCTTATTATACGGGGGAAACACTGAAGCTTTCTTT

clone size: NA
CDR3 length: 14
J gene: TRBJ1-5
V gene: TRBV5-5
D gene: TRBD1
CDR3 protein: CASSGRTGNQPQHF
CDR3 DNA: TGTGCCAGCAGCGGAAGGACAGGGAATCAGCCCCAGCATTTT

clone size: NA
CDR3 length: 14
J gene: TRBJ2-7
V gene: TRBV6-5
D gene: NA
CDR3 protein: CASSSPGSSYEQYF
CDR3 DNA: TGTGCCAGCAGCTCTCCCGGGTCATCCTACGAGCAGTACTTC

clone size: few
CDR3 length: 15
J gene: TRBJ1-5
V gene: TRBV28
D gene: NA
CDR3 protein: CASSFTGARNQPQHF
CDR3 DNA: TGTGCCAGCAGTTTTACGGGTGCTCGCAATCAGCCCCAGCATTTT

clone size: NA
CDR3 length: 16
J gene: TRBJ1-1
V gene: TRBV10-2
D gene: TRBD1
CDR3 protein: CASSEPGTGPNTEAFF
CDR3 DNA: TGCGCCAGCAGTGAGCCTGGGACAGGGCCGAACACTGAAGCTTTCTTT

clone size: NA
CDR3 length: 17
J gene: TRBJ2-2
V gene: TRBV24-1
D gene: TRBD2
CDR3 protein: CATNPFPGTKFPGELFF
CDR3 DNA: TGTGCCACCAACCCCTTTCCCGGGACTAAATTTCCCGGGGAGCTGTTTTTT

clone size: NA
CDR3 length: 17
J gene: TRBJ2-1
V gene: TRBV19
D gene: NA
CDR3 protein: CASSIGTHRSSYNEQFF
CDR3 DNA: TGTGCCAGTAGTATAGGGACACACCGTAGCTCCTACAATGAGCAGTTCTTC

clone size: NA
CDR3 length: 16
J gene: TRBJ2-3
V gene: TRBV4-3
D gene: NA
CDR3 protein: CASSQTFKRNTDTQYF
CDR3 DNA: TGCGCCAGCAGCCAAACCTTCAAGCGGAACACAGATACGCAGTATTTT

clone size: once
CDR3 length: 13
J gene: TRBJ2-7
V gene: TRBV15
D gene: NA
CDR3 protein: CATSWSVSYEQYF
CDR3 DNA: TGTGCCACCAGCTGGAGTGTTTCCTACGAGCAGTACTTC

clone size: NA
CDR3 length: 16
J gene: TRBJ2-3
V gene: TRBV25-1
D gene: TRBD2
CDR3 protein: CASSEALAGVGDTQYF
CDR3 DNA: TGTGCCAGCAGTGAGGCCCTAGCGGGAGTCGGAGATACGCAGTATTTT

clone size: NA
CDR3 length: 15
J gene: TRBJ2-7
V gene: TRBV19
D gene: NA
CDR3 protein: CASSIAAGAQGEQYF
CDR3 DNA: TGTGCCAGTAGTATAGCGGCAGGGGCCCAGGGCGAGCAGTACTTC

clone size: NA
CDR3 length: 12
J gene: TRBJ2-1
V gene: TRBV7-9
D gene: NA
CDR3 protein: CASSRSYNEQFF
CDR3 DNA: TGTGCCAGCAGCCGCAGCTACAATGAGCAGTTCTTC

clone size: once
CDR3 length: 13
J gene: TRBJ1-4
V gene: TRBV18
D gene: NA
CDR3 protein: CASSPLLSEKLFF
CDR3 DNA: TGTGCCAGCTCACCACTATTGAGCGAAAAACTGTTTTTT

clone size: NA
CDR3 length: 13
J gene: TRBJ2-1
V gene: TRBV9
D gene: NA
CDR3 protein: CASSQMGRYEQFF
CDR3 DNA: TGTGCCAGCAGCCAAATGGGGCGCTATGAGCAGTTCTTC

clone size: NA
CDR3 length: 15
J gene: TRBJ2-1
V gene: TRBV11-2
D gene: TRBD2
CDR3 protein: CASSQLAGGINEQFF
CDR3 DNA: TGTGCCAGCAGCCAACTGGCGGGAGGTATTAATGAGCAGTTCTTC

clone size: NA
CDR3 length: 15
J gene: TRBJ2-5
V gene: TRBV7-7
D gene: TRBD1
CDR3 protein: CASSLRDRARETQYF
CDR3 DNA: TGTGCCAGCAGCCTAAGGGACAGGGCGAGAGAGACCCAGTACTTC

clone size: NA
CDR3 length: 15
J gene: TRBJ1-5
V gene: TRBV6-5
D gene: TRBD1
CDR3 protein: CASSVGDRTNQPQHF
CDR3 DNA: TGTGCCAGCTCTGTTGGGGACAGGACGAATCAGCCCCAGCATTTT

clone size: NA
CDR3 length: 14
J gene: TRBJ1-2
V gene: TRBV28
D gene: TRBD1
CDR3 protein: CASSLLQQGNGYTF
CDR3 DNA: TGTGCCAGCAGTTTATTACAACAGGGGAATGGCTACACCTTC

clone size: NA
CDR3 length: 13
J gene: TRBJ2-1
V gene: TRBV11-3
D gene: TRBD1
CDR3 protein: CASSTQDRVEQFF
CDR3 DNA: TGTGCCAGCAGCACCCAGGACAGGGTCGAGCAGTTCTTC

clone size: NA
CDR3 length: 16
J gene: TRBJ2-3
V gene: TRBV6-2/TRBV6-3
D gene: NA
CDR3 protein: CASSPQGKGGTDTQYF
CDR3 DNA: TGTGCCAGCAGTCCACAGGGAAAAGGAGGCACAGATACGCAGTATTTT

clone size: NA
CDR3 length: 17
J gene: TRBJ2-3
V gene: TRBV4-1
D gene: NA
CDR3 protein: CASSQEFGQRGTDTQYF
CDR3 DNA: TGCGCCAGCAGCCAAGAGTTTGGTCAAAGGGGGACAGATACGCAGTATTTT

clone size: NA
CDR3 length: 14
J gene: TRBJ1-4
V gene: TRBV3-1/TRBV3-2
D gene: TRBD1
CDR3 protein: CASSQGTGAEKLFF
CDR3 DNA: TGTGCCAGCAGCCAAGGGACAGGTGCTGAAAAACTGTTTTTT

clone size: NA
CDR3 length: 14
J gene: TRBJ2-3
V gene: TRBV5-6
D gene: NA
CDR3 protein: CASSLRVVWDTQYF
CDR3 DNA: TGTGCCAGCAGCCTACGCGTAGTATGGGATACGCAGTATTTT

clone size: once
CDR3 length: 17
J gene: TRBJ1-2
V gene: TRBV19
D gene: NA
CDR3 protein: CASSPGTWGKSAYGYTF
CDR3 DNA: TGTGCCAGTAGTCCCGGGACTTGGGGGAAAAGCGCCTATGGCTACACCTTC

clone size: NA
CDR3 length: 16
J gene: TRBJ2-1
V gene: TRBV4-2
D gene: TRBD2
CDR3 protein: CASSQDGTSGRDEQFF
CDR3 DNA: TGTGCCAGCAGCCAAGATGGGACTAGCGGGAGGGATGAGCAGTTCTTC

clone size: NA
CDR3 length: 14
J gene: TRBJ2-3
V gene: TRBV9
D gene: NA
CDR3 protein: CASSPPGAQRTQYF
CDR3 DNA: TGTGCCAGCAGCCCGCCGGGAGCACAGCGTACGCAGTATTTT

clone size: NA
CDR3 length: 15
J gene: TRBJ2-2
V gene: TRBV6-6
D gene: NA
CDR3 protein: CASSYLAGNTGELFF
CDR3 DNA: TGTGCCAGCAGTTACCTCGCCGGTAACACCGGGGAGCTGTTTTTT

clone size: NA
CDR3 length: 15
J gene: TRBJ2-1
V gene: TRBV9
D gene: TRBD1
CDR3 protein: CASSFLGPGTGEQFF
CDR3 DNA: TGTGCCAGCAGCTTCCTAGGCCCCGGGACAGGAGAGCAGTTCTTC

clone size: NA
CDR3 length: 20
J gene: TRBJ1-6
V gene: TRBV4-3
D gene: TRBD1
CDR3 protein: CASSQAAAGGQSSYNSPLHF
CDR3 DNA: TGCGCCAGCAGCCAAGCGGCGGCAGGGGGACAAAGCTCCTATAATTCACCCCTCCACTTT

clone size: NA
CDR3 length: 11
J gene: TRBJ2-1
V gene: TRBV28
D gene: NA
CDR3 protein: CASRINNEQFF
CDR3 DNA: TGTGCCAGCAGAATAAACAATGAGCAGTTCTTC

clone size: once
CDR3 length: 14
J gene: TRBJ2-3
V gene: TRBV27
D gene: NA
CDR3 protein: CASSFGRGTDTQYF
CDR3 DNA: TGTGCCAGCAGTTTTGGCAGGGGCACAGATACGCAGTATTTT

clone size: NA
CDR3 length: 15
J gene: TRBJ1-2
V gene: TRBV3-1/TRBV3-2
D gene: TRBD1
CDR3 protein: CASSQRDRGDNGYTF
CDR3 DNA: TGTGCCAGCAGCCAGCGAGACAGGGGCGACAATGGCTACACCTTC

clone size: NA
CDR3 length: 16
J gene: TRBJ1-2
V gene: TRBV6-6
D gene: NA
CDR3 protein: CASLGGAPGNRYGYTF
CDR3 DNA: TGTGCCAGCCTGGGAGGAGCCCCTGGGAATCGTTATGGCTACACCTTC

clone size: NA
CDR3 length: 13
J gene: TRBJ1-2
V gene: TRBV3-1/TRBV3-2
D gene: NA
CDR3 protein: CASSPTQGYGYTF
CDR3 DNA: TGTGCCAGCAGCCCAACACAGGGCTATGGCTACACCTTC

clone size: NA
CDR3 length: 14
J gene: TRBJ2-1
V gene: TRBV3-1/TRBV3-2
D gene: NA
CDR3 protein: CASSQGSGVGEQFF
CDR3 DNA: TGTGCCAGCAGCCAAGGATCGGGGGTAGGTGAGCAGTTCTTC

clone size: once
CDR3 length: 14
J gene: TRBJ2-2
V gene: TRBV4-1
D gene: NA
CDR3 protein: CASSPHRATGELFF
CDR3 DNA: TGCGCCAGCAGCCCCCACAGGGCCACCGGGGAGCTGTTTTTT

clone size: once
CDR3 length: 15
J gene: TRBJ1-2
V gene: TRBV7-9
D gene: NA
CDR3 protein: CASSLARGGSDGYTF
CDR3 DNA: TGTGCCAGCAGCTTAGCGAGGGGGGGCTCTGATGGCTACACCTTC

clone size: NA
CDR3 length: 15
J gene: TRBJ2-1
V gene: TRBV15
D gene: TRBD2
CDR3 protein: CATSREASGYNEQFF
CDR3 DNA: TGTGCCACCAGCAGAGAGGCTAGCGGGTACAATGAGCAGTTCTTC

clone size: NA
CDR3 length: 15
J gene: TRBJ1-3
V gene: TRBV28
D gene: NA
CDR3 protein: CASSSDSSSGNTIYF
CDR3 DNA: TGTGCCAGCAGCTCGGACAGCTCCTCTGGAAACACCATATATTTT

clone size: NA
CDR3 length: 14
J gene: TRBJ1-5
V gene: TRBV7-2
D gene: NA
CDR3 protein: CASSLGPLAGPQHF
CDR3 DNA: TGTGCCAGCAGCTTAGGACCGCTAGCCGGGCCCCAGCATTTT

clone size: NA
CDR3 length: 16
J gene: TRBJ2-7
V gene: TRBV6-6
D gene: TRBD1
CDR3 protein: CASSRYPGQGSYEQYF
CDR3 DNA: TGTGCCAGCAGCCGATACCCGGGACAGGGGTCCTACGAGCAGTACTTC

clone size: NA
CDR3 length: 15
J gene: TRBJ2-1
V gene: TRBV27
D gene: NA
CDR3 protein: CASSLSLDSYNEQFF
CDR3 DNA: TGTGCCAGCAGTTTATCGTTGGACAGCTACAATGAGCAGTTCTTC

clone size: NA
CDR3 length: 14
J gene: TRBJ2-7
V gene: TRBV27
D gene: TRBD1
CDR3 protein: CASSTTGVYYEQYF
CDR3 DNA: TGTGCCAGCAGTACCACAGGGGTTTACTACGAGCAGTACTTC

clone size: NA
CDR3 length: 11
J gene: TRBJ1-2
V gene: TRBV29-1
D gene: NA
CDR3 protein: CSGGDGYGYTF
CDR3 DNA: TGCAGCGGCGGGGACGGGTATGGCTACACCTTC

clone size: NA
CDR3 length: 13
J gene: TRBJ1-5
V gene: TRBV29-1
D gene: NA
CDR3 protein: CSVDLGGGQPQHF
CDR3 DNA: TGCAGCGTTGATTTAGGTGGAGGTCAGCCCCAGCATTTT

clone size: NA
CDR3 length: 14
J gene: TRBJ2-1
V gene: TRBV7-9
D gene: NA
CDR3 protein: CASSLVSQGGEQFF
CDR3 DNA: TGTGCCAGCAGCTTAGTCTCTCAGGGGGGTGAGCAGTTCTTC

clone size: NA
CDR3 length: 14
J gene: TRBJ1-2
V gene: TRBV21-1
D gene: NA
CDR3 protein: CASSNQGGNYGYTF
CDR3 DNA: TGTGCCAGCAGCAACCAGGGCGGTAACTATGGCTACACCTTC

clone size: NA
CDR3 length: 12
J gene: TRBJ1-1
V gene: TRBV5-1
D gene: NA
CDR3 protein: CASSLARGEAFF
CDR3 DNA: TGCGCCAGCAGCTTGGCCCGCGGCGAAGCTTTCTTT

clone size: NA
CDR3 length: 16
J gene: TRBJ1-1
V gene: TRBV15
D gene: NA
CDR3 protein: CATSRRKQGKDTEAFF
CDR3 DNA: TGTGCCACCAGCAGGCGTAAACAGGGAAAGGACACTGAAGCTTTCTTT

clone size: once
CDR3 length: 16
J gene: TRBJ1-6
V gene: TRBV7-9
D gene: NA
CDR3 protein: CASSLAGTPYNSPLHF
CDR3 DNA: TGTGCCAGCAGCTTAGCGGGGACACCCTATAATTCACCCCTCCACTTT

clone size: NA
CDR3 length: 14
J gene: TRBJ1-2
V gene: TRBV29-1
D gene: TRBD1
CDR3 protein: CSVATGTGDYGYTF
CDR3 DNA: TGCAGCGTCGCGACCGGGACAGGGGATTATGGCTACACCTTC

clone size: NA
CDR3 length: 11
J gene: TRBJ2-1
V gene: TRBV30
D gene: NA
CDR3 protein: CAWSGRDEQFF
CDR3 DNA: TGTGCCTGGAGTGGCCGCGATGAGCAGTTCTTC

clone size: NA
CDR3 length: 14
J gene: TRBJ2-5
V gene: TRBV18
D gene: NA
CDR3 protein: CASSPRGQQETQYF
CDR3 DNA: TGTGCCAGCTCACCACGGGGACAACAAGAGACCCAGTACTTC